A selection of T cell receptor beta chains follows, all from one sample in a study of T-cell reconstitution after alpha-beta-depleted transplantation in children. TCRdb used MiXCR to reprocess the PCR reads, holding one entry per CDR3 protein. The sample consists of around 800,000 distinct CDR3 sequences, under 20% of them appearing once. The specimen was PBMCs, mostly from graft donor cells, collected 360 days after TCRalphabeta/CD19-depleted stem cell transplant. All receptors derive from a male patient aged 10 to 17 who had a stem cell transplant for acute lymphoblastic leukemia, so the T cells may come from the graft donor. CDR3s include the opening cysteine and the closing phenylalanine or tryptophan. D genes are given only for firm matches. Where a row states a size, it is once, few, many or the class of an expanded clone; other rows omit it.

CASSDLGRPYF,TGCGCCAGCAGTGACCTGGGACGTCCGTACTTC,many,TRBJ2-7,TRBV10-2,-
CASSSGTSPTWFF,TGCGCCAGCAGCTCGGGGACCTCGCCAACATGGTTCTTC,many,TRBJ2-1,TRBV5-1,-
CSASGRGYKGNEQFF,TGCAGTGCTAGCGGCAGGGGGTACAAAGGAAATGAGCAGTTCTTC,few,TRBJ2-1,TRBV20-1,TRBD1
CASSLAGTSGITDTQYF,TGCGCCAGCAGCTTGGCCGGGACTAGCGGAATCACAGATACGCAGTATTTT,many,TRBJ2-3,TRBV5-1,TRBD2
CASSLQQQGEVYNEQFF,TGCGCCAGCAGCTTGCAACAACAGGGAGAAGTTTACAATGAGCAGTTCTTC,-,TRBJ2-1,TRBV5-1,-
CASSSVVRQVTQYF,TGTGCCAGCAGCTCCGTCGTTAGGCAGGTCACCCAGTACTTC,-,TRBJ2-5,TRBV7-8,-
CSVLTSGSTDTQYF,TGCAGCGTTCTTACGAGCGGGAGCACAGATACGCAGTATTTT,many,TRBJ2-3,TRBV29-1,-
CASSSGLAEQFF,TGTGCCAGCAGTTCGGGACTAGCGGAGCAGTTCTTC,many,TRBJ2-1,TRBV6-5,TRBD2
CASRELVGYNEQFF,TGTGCCAGCAGGGAACTAGTAGGCTACAATGAGCAGTTCTTC,many,TRBJ2-1,TRBV2,-
CASSQGGGRGSYEQYF,TGCGCCAGCAGCCAGGGGGGAGGGCGAGGGAGCTACGAGCAGTACTTC,few,TRBJ2-7,TRBV4-1,TRBD2
CSARDRRGRTNTGELFF,TGCAGTGCTAGAGATCGACGGGGCAGAACGAACACCGGGGAGCTGTTTTTT,-,TRBJ2-2,TRBV20-1,-
CASSQATGRVNIQYF,TGTGCCAGCAGCCAAGCCACGGGACGGGTGAACATTCAGTACTTC,many,TRBJ2-4,TRBV7-2,-
CASSVAFSNTEAFF,TGTGCCAGCAGCGTAGCTTTCTCGAACACTGAAGCTTTCTTT,-,TRBJ1-1,TRBV9,-
CSARSTLNTGELFF,TGCAGTGCTAGATCAACCCTGAACACCGGGGAGCTGTTTTTT,-,TRBJ2-2,TRBV20-1,-
CASRGQTTNTGELFF,TGCGCCAGCAGAGGTCAGACTACGAACACCGGGGAGCTGTTTTTT,few,TRBJ2-2,TRBV5-1,-
CSARTGGYEQYF,TGCAGTGCAAGGACAGGGGGCTACGAGCAGTACTTC,many,TRBJ2-7,TRBV20-1,TRBD1
CASSWGGRLSSYEQYF,TGTGCCAGCAGTTGGGGAGGGAGATTAAGCTCCTACGAGCAGTACTTC,few,TRBJ2-7,TRBV27,TRBD2
CASSDTVPYEQYF,TGCGCCAGCAGTGATACGGTGCCCTACGAGCAGTACTTC,-,TRBJ2-7,TRBV10-1,-
CASSLAVGGPPYNEQFF,TGTGCCAGCAGCTTAGCGGTGGGAGGGCCACCCTACAATGAGCAGTTCTTC,-,TRBJ2-1,TRBV13,TRBD2
CASSLVGHASLTSYEQYF,TGTGCCAGCAGCTTAGTGGGTCATGCGAGCTTGACATCCTACGAGCAGTACTTC,-,TRBJ2-7,TRBV11-1,-
CSAPSRDSYEQYF,TGCAGTGCACCAAGTCGAGACAGTTACGAGCAGTACTTC,few,TRBJ2-7,TRBV20-1,-
CAWRLATAYNEQFF,TGCGCCTGGCGACTAGCGACGGCCTACAATGAGCAGTTCTTC,few,TRBJ2-1,TRBV10-1,TRBD2
CATSDNFQETQYF,TGTGCCACCAGTGACAACTTCCAAGAGACCCAGTACTTC,-,TRBJ2-5,TRBV24-1,-
CASSLVSSGSIGANVLTF,TGCGCCAGCAGCTTGGTTTCTAGCGGGAGTATTGGGGCCAACGTCCTGACTTTC,once,TRBJ2-6,TRBV5-1,TRBD2
CASSDKPDGYTF,TGTGCCAGCAGTGATAAGCCAGATGGCTACACCTTC,few,TRBJ1-2,TRBV2,-
CASSFSGATGEQYF,TGTGCCAGCAGCTTCTCGGGAGCAACGGGGGAGCAGTACTTC,-,TRBJ2-7,TRBV7-9,-
CASSLEGRPFTDTQYF,TGTGCCAGCAGCTTAGAGGGGCGACCATTCACAGATACGCAGTATTTT,few,TRBJ2-3,TRBV11-2,-
CASSEARGFETQYF,TGCGCCAGCAGTGAGGCGAGGGGCTTCGAGACCCAGTACTTC,-,TRBJ2-5,TRBV10-1,-
CASSLFTASGANVLTF,TGTGCCAGCAGCTTATTCACTGCCTCTGGGGCCAACGTCCTGACTTTC,-,TRBJ2-6,TRBV7-9,-
CASSHHLAGENEQFF,TGCGCCAGCAGCCATCACCTAGCGGGAGAGAATGAGCAGTTCTTC,few,TRBJ2-1,TRBV5-1,TRBD2
CASREEGEDTQYF,TGTGCCAGCAGAGAGGAGGGGGAAGATACGCAGTATTTT,few,TRBJ2-3,TRBV7-9,-
CASSTQGSTEAFF,TGTGCCAGCAGTACCCAGGGATCCACTGAAGCTTTCTTT,many,TRBJ1-1,TRBV6-1,-
CSVRTGSSYEQYF,TGCAGCGTCCGGACAGGGAGCTCCTACGAGCAGTACTTC,-,TRBJ2-7,TRBV29-1,TRBD1
CASSLQDRGYNEQFF,TGTGCCAGCAGCTTGCAGGACAGGGGGTACAATGAGCAGTTCTTC,few,TRBJ2-1,TRBV5-6,TRBD1
CASSMRGQGTINEQFF,TGCGCCAGCAGCATGCGAGGCCAGGGCACGATAAATGAGCAGTTCTTC,-,TRBJ2-1,TRBV5-1,-
CASSYGGGGAGGYTF,TGTGCCAGCAGTTATGGTGGAGGGGGGGCTGGTGGCTACACCTTC,-,TRBJ1-2,TRBV12-3/TRBV12-4,-
CASSLIAGVTGELFF,TGTGCCAGCAGCTTAATAGCGGGAGTCACCGGGGAGCTGTTTTTT,many,TRBJ2-2,TRBV11-2,TRBD2
CASSLRDGVNTGELFF,TGTGCCAGCAGCTTAAGGGATGGGGTGAACACCGGGGAGCTGTTTTTT,-,TRBJ2-2,TRBV5-8,-
CASRSGLAAYEQYF,TGTGCCAGCAGAAGTGGGCTAGCAGCCTACGAGCAGTACTTC,few,TRBJ2-7,TRBV2,-
CASSPYGQLIGYGYTF,TGTGCCAGCAGTCCCTACGGACAGCTCATTGGCTATGGCTACACCTTC,few,TRBJ1-2,TRBV25-1,-
CASSLGRGRTNYGYTF,TGTGCCAGCAGCTTAGGCCGGGGGAGAACTAACTATGGCTACACCTTC,few,TRBJ1-2,TRBV11-2,-
CASSVASNQPQHF,TGTGCCAGCAGCGTAGCTTCCAATCAGCCCCAGCATTTT,-,TRBJ1-5,TRBV9,-
CASSSRRDSNEQFF,TGCGCCAGCAGCTCGCGCCGGGACTCCAATGAGCAGTTCTTC,once,TRBJ2-1,TRBV5-1,-
CASSRSRGLAGSDTQYF,TGCGCCAGCAGCCGCTCCCGAGGGCTAGCTGGCTCAGATACGCAGTATTTT,-,TRBJ2-3,TRBV4-1,-
CASSLPSRFTQYF,TGTGCCAGCAGCTTGCCCTCCCGATTTACGCAGTATTTT,many,TRBJ2-3,TRBV5-6,-